The rows below give T cell receptor beta chains drawn from one sample of a study of Graves' ophthalmopathy and Graves' hyperthyroidism. Using its own MiXCR run on the multiplex PCR reads, TCRdb lists one record per CDR3 protein. The table records more than 1,000,000 distinct CDR3 sequences, less than 45% of them present only once. The source material was peripheral blood or thyroid tissue (not recorded which). The receptors derive from an adult man with Graves' hyperthyroidism. Each CDR3 is given with its conserved first and last residue. D genes are given only for firm matches. Not every row has a clone size; where given, it reads once, few, many or a size class.

>TRBV10-3|NA|NA|TRBJ1-3
TGTGCCATCACCGAGGGCCCAGGGTTGGGAAACACCATATATTTT
CAITEGPGLGNTIYF
>TRBV29-1|NA|NA|TRBJ2-5
TGCAGCGCAGGGGCGTGGGCAGAGACCCAGTACTTC
CSAGAWAETQYF
>TRBV6-9|NA|TRBD1|TRBJ1-1
TGTGCCAGCTCGAGCCGCGGGTGGGACAGCATGAACACTGAAGCTTTCTTT
CASSSRGWDSMNTEAFF
>TRBV7-9|NA|NA|TRBJ1-3
TGTGCCAGCAGCGGAGGACACTCTCTCTCTGGAAACACCATATATTTT
CASSGGHSLSGNTIYF
>TRBV4-1|many|NA|TRBJ2-7
TGCGCCAGCAGCCAAGGGGACATGACCTACGAGCAGTACTTC
CASSQGDMTYEQYF
>TRBV5-1|many|NA|TRBJ1-5
TGCGCCAGCAGCTCCGACGGGGACTCGGAACAGCCCCAGCATTTT
CASSSDGDSEQPQHF
>TRBV20-1|NA|NA|TRBJ1-5
TGCAGTGCTAGAGGGGGACACCACAATCAGCCCCAGCATTTT
CSARGGHHNQPQHF
>TRBV14|many|NA|TRBJ1-1
TGTGCCAGCAGCCAAGAGTCCGGATTTTGGACGGTGAACACTGAAGCTTTCTTT
CASSQESGFWTVNTEAFF
>TRBV24-1|NA|NA|TRBJ2-2
TGTGCCACCAGTGATCCACCTACGGGGACCGGGGAGCTGTTTTTT
CATSDPPTGTGELFF
>TRBV19|NA|NA|TRBJ2-2
TGTGCCAGTAGACCACAGTGGTCGAACACCGGGGAGCTGTTTTTT
CASRPQWSNTGELFF
>TRBV7-6|many|NA|TRBJ1-1
TGTGCCAGCAGCTTAGCGAGGCTGATAAACACTGAAGCTTTCTTT
CASSLARLINTEAFF
>TRBV28|few|NA|TRBJ1-5
TGTGCCAGCAGAGTTCTTTCAGGGGATCAGCCCCAGCATTTT
CASRVLSGDQPQHF
>TRBV20-1|many|NA|TRBJ2-7
TGCAGTGCTAGTTTTGACAGGTCCCACGAGCAGTACTTC
CSASFDRSHEQYF
>TRBV6-5|few|NA|TRBJ1-4
TGTGCCAGCAGTCGCCGGAAGGATGAAAAACTGTTTTTT
CASSRRKDEKLFF
>TRBV15|NA|TRBD1|TRBJ1-1
TGTGCCACCAGCAGACCCTTCGACAGGGATGGCACTGAAGCTTTCTTT
CATSRPFDRDGTEAFF
>TRBV20-1|many|NA|TRBJ2-7
TGCAGTGCTAGAGATAGAGGGGTCCACGAGCAGTACTTC
CSARDRGVHEQYF
>TRBV19|many|TRBD1|TRBJ1-1
TGTGCCAGTAGAATCAGGGGGGAGAACACTGAAGCTTTCTTT
CASRIRGENTEAFF
>TRBV12-3/TRBV12-4|NA|TRBD1|TRBJ1-6
TGTGCCAGCAGTTTATCCCCCGCGACAGGGAATTTACCCCTCCACTTT
CASSLSPATGNLPLHF
>TRBV6-6|NA|NA|TRBJ1-5
TGTGCCAGCAGTTACTTTTGGGGGAGGAAAAATCAGCCCCAGCATTTT
CASSYFWGRKNQPQHF
>TRBV5-1|many|NA|TRBJ1-1
TGCGCCAGCAGCAGAGTCACAGGGAATTCGGAAGCTTTCTTT
CASSRVTGNSEAFF
>TRBV7-3|many|NA|TRBJ2-7
TGTGCCAGCAGCCTCGGGAGCTACTCCGATGATCCCTACGAGCAGTACTTC
CASSLGSYSDDPYEQYF
>TRBV7-9|many|NA|TRBJ1-5
TGTGCCAGCAGCTCCGGAGGACAGCCCCAGCATTTT
CASSSGGQPQHF
>TRBV2|many|NA|TRBJ1-5
TGTGCCAGCAGTTACAGGGATGGGAATCAGCCCCAGCATTTT
CASSYRDGNQPQHF
>TRBV19|few|NA|TRBJ2-2
TGTGCCAGTAGTATACAGGGAGCCACCGGGGAGCTGTTTTTT
CASSIQGATGELFF
>TRBV7-2|many|NA|TRBJ2-7
TGTGCCAGCAGTCTGGGGTTCGGGAATTACGAGCAGTACTTC
CASSLGFGNYEQYF
>TRBV20-1|many|NA|TRBJ1-2
TGCAGTGCTAAAGCCTATGGCTACACCTTC
CSAKAYGYTF
>TRBV9|many|NA|TRBJ1-2
TGTGCCAGCAGCGTAGCTGAAGGGTACATCTATGGCTACACCTTC
CASSVAEGYIYGYTF
>TRBV7-9|many|TRBD1|TRBJ1-3
TGTGCCAGCACTATGACAGGGGCTGGAAACACCATATATTTT
CASTMTGAGNTIYF